A selection of T cell receptor beta chains follows, all from one sample in a study of T-cell memory formation after mild COVID-19. TCRdb independently ran MiXCR on the 5' RACE reads; one entry per CDR3 protein. In the table there are under 450,000 distinct CDR3 sequences, roughly a quarter of which are singletons. Sequenced input: PBMCs or a T cell subset sorted from them (not recorded which). These receptors all come from an adult woman who had mild COVID-19 (a few samples of this study predate the infection). Cell type and time point are not known. CDR3s include the opening cysteine and the closing phenylalanine or tryptophan. A D gene is named only where the DNA matches it firmly. Size values are once, few and many counts, or a class for expanded clones, and some rows have none.

D	size	V	J	DNA	CDR3
.	few	TRBV20-1	TRBJ1-6	TGCAGTGCTAGAGACTGGGGGGGCCCGAATTCACCCCTCCACTTT	CSARDWGGPNSPLHF
TRBD2	few	TRBV12-3/TRBV12-4	TRBJ2-1	TGTGCCAGCAGTTTGACTAGCGGGGCCCCCAATGAGCAGTTCTTC	CASSLTSGAPNEQFF
TRBD1	.	TRBV5-1	TRBJ1-1	TGCGCCAGCAGCCATTCACAGGGGGCGGAGGGCACTGAAGCTTTCTTT	CASSHSQGAEGTEAFF
.	.	TRBV5-5	TRBJ1-1	TGTGCCAGCAGCTGGGGACCCGAACAGAAGACCGAGAACACTGAAGCTTTCTTT	CASSWGPEQKTENTEAFF
TRBD1	few	TRBV2	TRBJ2-3	TGTGCCAGAGGGACAGATCGCACAGATACGCAGTATTTT	CARGTDRTDTQYF
TRBD2	few	TRBV7-3	TRBJ2-3	TGTGCCAGCAGCACCGTACTAGCGACCAGCACAGATACGCAGTATTTT	CASSTVLATSTDTQYF
.	.	TRBV21-1	TRBJ1-2	TGTGCCAGCAGCAGGCATCACTATGGCTACACCTTC	CASSRHHYGYTF
TRBD2	few	TRBV20-1	TRBJ2-1	TGCAGTGCTACGGGGACTAGCGCTGGGGATGAGCAGTTCTTC	CSATGTSAGDEQFF
.	few	TRBV5-1	TRBJ2-7	TGCGCCAGCAGCTTGATCGGGCAGGTCCACGAGCAGTACTTC	CASSLIGQVHEQYF
.	few	TRBV12-3/TRBV12-4	TRBJ1-6	TGTGCCAGCACCAGACCCGAGGGGAATGCCAATAATTCACCCCTCCACTTT	CASTRPEGNANNSPLHF
.	few	TRBV20-1	TRBJ2-3	TGCAGTGCTAGAGATCAGGACGTACTCACAGATACGCAGTATTTT	CSARDQDVLTDTQYF
TRBD1	.	TRBV5-1	TRBJ1-5	TGCGCCAGCAGCTTGGGACAGGGGGCCGGTGGGCCCCAGCATTTT	CASSLGQGAGGPQHF
.	.	TRBV12-3/TRBV12-4	TRBJ1-4	TGTGCCAGCAGTTTTCGTCGCACAGACCTTAATGAAAAACTGTTTTTT	CASSFRRTDLNEKLFF
.	once	TRBV6-5	TRBJ2-2	TGTGCCAGCAGTTACTCGGTACCCCTACTCGAGGGCGGGGAGCTGTTTTTT	CASSYSVPLLEGGELFF
.	.	TRBV7-8	TRBJ1-2	TGTGCCAGCAGCTTAAGTGACAGAAATACCTATGGCTACACCTTC	CASSLSDRNTYGYTF
.	few	TRBV20-1	TRBJ2-7	TGCAGTGCTAGAGGGGATCCCTACGAGCAGTACTTC	CSARGDPYEQYF
.	many	TRBV7-8	TRBJ2-5	TGTGCCAGCAGCTTTCGACTGGAGGAGACCCAGTACTTC	CASSFRLEETQYF
.	once	TRBV5-1	TRBJ1-1	TGCGCCAGCAGGGGTGGCCACACTGAAGCTTTCTTT	CASRGGHTEAFF